The 10 T cell receptor beta chains listed next were all sequenced from one sample in a study of control samples from healthy donors and cancer patients (TCRdb year 2020). Library preparation used the immunoSEQ multiplex PCR assay. TCRdb took this table from immuneACCESS and kept in-frame rearrangements with V and J called. Such tables lack part of the clones; where checked against another copy, unresolved V genes explain under half of the gap, and the rest is unexplained. Across this sample there are 150,000 or so clones, with 90% to 95% seen only once. The ten most abundant clones make up under 15% of the sample. The material sequenced was blood. The receptors stem from a middle-aged man in good health.

The rearrangement links TRBV10-2 to TRBJ1-1; D ambiguous. V gave up 2 bases and J gave up 1 base, with 5 bases separating them. The CDR3 is made up of 13 amino acids. The V gene's germline CDR1 is WSHSY and CDR2 SAAADI. CDR3 sequence (DNA): TGCGCCAGCAGTGAGATAGAGAACACTGAAGCTTTCTTT. Protein: CASSEIENTEAFF.

V gene TRBV19 combines with J gene TRBJ2-1; D not certain. The CDR3 covers 15 residues. V lost 1 base and J 2 bases, leaving 9 bases between the germline ends. Germline V lookup: CDR1 LNHDA, CDR2 SQIVND (reference sequence). Written as DNA, the CDR3 is TGTGCCAGTAGTATAGCAATAGAACCCTACAATGAGCAGTTCTTC. Its protein is CASSIAIEPYNEQFF.

J is TRBJ2-3 and V is TRBV5-1; 7 bases fit TRBD2. The length of the CDR3 is 15 residues. Germline V gives CDR1 SGHRS, CDR2 YFSETQ. V was clipped by 4 bases and J by 0 bases; unmatched bases: 5. Here the CDR3 DNA reads TGCGCCAGCAGCGGTCGTAGCGGGAGCACAGATACGCAGTATTTT. This gives the protein CASSGRSGSTDTQYF.

The chain employs TRBV5-5 and TRBJ1-5; the D gene is possibly TRBD1 (5 bases). The CDR3 is 14 amino acids. V lost 6 bases and J lost 1, with 11 bases in between. Per germline, CDR1 SGHKS and CDR2 YYEKEE (reference sequence). The CDR3 is CASTGGESNQPQHF. DNA of the CDR3: TGTGCCAGCACCGGGGGGGAAAGCAATCAGCCCCAGCATTTT.

V usage is TRBV25-1 and J usage is TRBJ1-5; weak D call: TRBD1 (5 bases). The CDR3 length is 14 residues. Germline lookup yields CDR1 MGHDK and CDR2 SYGVNS. V lost 3 bases and J 2 bases, leaving 8 bases between the germline ends. CDR3 loop: CASSDQGGNQPQHF. CDR3 coding DNA: TGTGCCAGCAGTGACCAGGGTGGCAATCAGCCCCAGCATTTT.

The rearrangement joins TRBV10-2 to TRBJ1-6; D unclear. The germline V gene encodes CDR1 WSHSY and CDR2 SAAADI. The ends were cut back, 5 bases at V and 5 bases at J, with 13 bases in the middle. CDR3 length: 15 residues. The CDR3: CASSKWGLHNSPLHF. CDR3 DNA sequence: TGCGCCAGCAGTAAATGGGGTCTTCATAATTCACCCCTCCACTTT.

A remark on this clone: One junction end disagrees with the germline gene, perhaps due to a read error. The V gene is TRBV9, the J gene TRBJ2-5, with D maybe TRBD2 (7 bases). This CDR3 is 15 amino acids long. Per the germline V gene, CDR1 is SGDLS and CDR2 is YYNGEE. The DNA of the CDR3 is TGCGCCCGCAGCGTAGGGGGGGGAAGGGATGAGACCCAGTACTTC. It is translated as CARSVGGGRDETQYF. Full variable domain (outside the CDR3, taken from reference TRBV9 and TRBJ2-5): DSGVTQTPKHLITATGQRVTLRCSPRSGDLSVYWYQQSLDQGLQFLIQYYNGEERAKGNILERFSAQQFPDLHSELNLSSLELGDSALYFCARSVGGGRDETQYFGPGTRLLVL.

The chain carries TRBV9 and TRBJ2-2; TRBD2 matches at 13 bases. Per germline, CDR1 SGDLS and CDR2 YYNGEE. The CDR3 sequence is 18 residues long. Unmatched junction bases numbered 8, after V lost 4 bases and J lost 2 bases. Written as DNA, the CDR3 is TGTGCCAGCAGCTCTCTGGGACTAGCGGGGCTAAACACCGGGGAGCTGTTTTTT. It translates to CASSSLGLAGLNTGELFF.

Concerning this clone itself: Sequence at one end of the junction differs from germline and may be a read error. The genes are TRBV5-1 and TRBJ2-7; a possible D gene is TRBD2 (6 bases). CDR3 length equals 16 residues. Germline V gene lookup returns CDR1 SGHRS and CDR2 YFSETQ. The CDR3 spells CASSLGVVGGPAEQYF. As DNA, the CDR3 is TGCGCCAGCAGTTTGGGGGTGGTTGGAGGGCCGGCCGAGCAGTACTTC.

This clone has a handful of counts. This chain joins TRBV19 and TRBJ2-7; D call uncertain. Germline CDR1 reads LNHDA; CDR2 reads SQIVND (reference sequence). CDR3 length equals 13 residues. V was trimmed by 1 base and J by 3 bases, leaving 7 bases between them. The CDR3 DNA reads as TGTGCCAGTAGTATAGTGGGCAGCTACGAGCAGTACTTC. Translated: CASSIVGSYEQYF. Full variable domain (rest looked up from reference TRBV19 and TRBJ2-7): DGGITQSPKYLFRKEGQNVTLSCEQNLNHDAMYWYRQDPGQGLRLIYYSQIVNDFQKGDIAEGYSVSREKKESFPLTVTSAQKNPTAFYLCASSIVGSYEQYFGPGTRLTVT.